The 25 T cell receptor beta chains given below trace back to one sample, sequenced in a study of CD8 T cells in ankylosing spondylitis. For these receptors, no antigen is known. Study conclusions and caveats: What appeared characteristic of ankylosing spondylitis blood was a TCR beta motif of eight highly homologous variants.

In TCRdb, the 5' RACE reads were re-called with MiXCR into one record per CDR3 protein. Counted here are over 700,000 distinct CDR3 sequences, around a fifth occurring once; the ten biggest clones make up roughly a fifth. Material for sequencing was blood, either unsorted or a sorted T cell fraction (not recorded which). Every receptor here comes from a male donor with ankylosing spondylitis.

The chain recombines TRBV29-1 with TRBJ2-5; TRBD2 aligns across 8 bases. The CDR3 consists of 15 residues. The ends lost 3 bases at V and 2 bases at J; junction bases unmatched: 8. Germline assignment: CDR1 SQVTM and CDR2 ANQGSEA. The DNA for the CDR3 is TGCAGCGTTGATGGTAGCGGGGATACACAAGAGACCCAGTACTTC. This gives the protein CSVDGSGDTQETQYF.

This clonotype was recorded at least ten times. This rearrangement joins TRBV28 to TRBJ1-5, with D possibly matching TRBD1 (5 bases). V gave up 5 bases and J gave up 8 bases, with 19 bases separating them. The V gene's germline CDR1 is MDHEN and CDR2 SYDVKM. There are 15 residues in the CDR3. The CDR3 region has the DNA TGTGCCAGCAGTCCCGCAAGGGCGCGGGGGAAGCCCCAGCATTTT. This sequence encodes CASSPARARGKPQHF.

This clonotype was detected a few times. The chain is built from TRBV2 and TRBJ2-7; TRBD1 agrees at 8 bases. V was clipped by 10 bases and J by 2 bases; unmatched bases: 7. There are 13 residues in the CDR3. Germline V gives CDR1 SNHLY, CDR2 FYNNEI. CDR3 sequence reads: CAIGQGGPYEQYF. The CDR3 DNA follows: TGTGCCATCGGACAGGGAGGACCCTACGAGCAGTACTTC.

The chain combines TRBV12-3 or TRBV12-4 with TRBJ2-7; D possibly matches TRBD1 or TRBD2 (5 bases each). The CDR3 loop spans 15 amino acids. Trimming stripped 5 bases from V and 2 bases from J, with 16 bases between. The CDR3 DNA reads as TGTGCCAGCAGTCGCTCCGGGGCTGGCCCCTACGAGCAGTACTTC. It specifies CASSRSGAGPYEQYF.

In this sample, this clonotype turned up a few times. The V gene is TRBV12-3 or TRBV12-4, the J gene TRBJ1-1; D remains unclear. V gave up 2 bases and J gave up 1 base, with 8 bases separating them. This CDR3 has 14 amino acids. The CDR3 DNA reads as TGTGCCAGCAGTTTAATTATGGAGAACACTGAAGCTTTCTTT. It is translated as CASSLIMENTEAFF.

V is TRBV11-2 and J is TRBJ2-2; TRBD2 is a possible D gene (6 bases). Trimming left V 5 bases short and J 8 bases short, with 24 bases between. Germline assignment: CDR1 SGHAT and CDR2 FQNNGV. This CDR3 has 17 amino acids. The CDR3, as DNA: TGTGCCAGCAGCCTCACGTGGGAACGGGGGATCATGGGGGAGCTGTTTTTT. Translating gives CASSLTWERGIMGELFF.

This chain links TRBV30 with TRBJ1-1, with D unclear. The V end lost 1 base, the J end lost 1 base, and 7 bases lay between the germline ends. The CDR3 length is 13 residues. In germline, CDR1 is GTSNPN, CDR2 SVGIG (reference sequence). The CDR3 loop reads CAWSGQTNTEAFF. The CDR3 nucleotides read TGTGCCTGGAGTGGGCAGACGAACACTGAAGCTTTCTTT.

The rearrangement uses TRBV3-1 and TRBJ2-7, with TRBD2 as a possible D gene (6 bases). The CDR3 extends over 15 amino acids. Trimming removed 1 base from V and 2 bases from J, with 12 bases in between. Germline values: CDR1 LGHDT, CDR2 YNNKEL (reference sequence). The CDR3 reads CASSQAASVTYEQYF. The CDR3 bases are TGTGCCAGCAGCCAAGCCGCTAGCGTGACCTACGAGCAGTACTTC.

This clonotype was seen more than once but under ten times. The rearrangement links TRBV20-1 to TRBJ2-1; TRBD2 aligns across 7 bases. The germline gives CDR1 DFQATT, CDR2 SNEGSKA (reference sequence). J was trimmed by 0 bases and V by 6 bases; bases with no gene match: 8. The CDR3 is 15 amino acids. CDR3 amino acids: CSASPGGSSYNEQFF. In nucleotides, the CDR3 is TGCAGTGCGTCGCCCGGGGGGAGCTCCTACAATGAGCAGTTCTTC.

This clonotype came up a few times. The rearrangement joins TRBV12-3 or TRBV12-4 to TRBJ2-5; TRBD2 aligns across 8 bases. CDR3 size: 14 residues. V was clipped by 8 bases and J by 5 bases; unmatched bases: 10. The CDR3 DNA reads as TGTGCCAGCCATAGCGGGGTCTATGGGGAGACCCAGTACTTC. Protein product: CASHSGVYGETQYF.

The chain couples TRBV5-1 to TRBJ1-4, with D maybe TRBD1 (5 bases). Trimming cost V 2 bases and J 5 bases, with 16 bases left between them. The CDR3 covers 16 residues. The germline V gene encodes CDR1 SGHRS and CDR2 YFSETQ. The chain's CDR3 is CASSLTQGGGNEKLFF. The CDR3 bases are TGCGCCAGCAGCTTAACCCAGGGCGGAGGAAATGAAAAACTGTTTTTT. Supplemented by reference TRBV5-1 and TRBJ1-4, the full variable domain reads KAGVTQTPRYLIKTRGQQVTLSCSPISGHRSVSWYQQTPGQGLQFLFEYFSETQRNKGNFPGRFSGRQFSNSRSEMNVSTLELGDSALYLCASSLTQGGGNEKLFFGSGTQLSVL.

This clonotype occurred a few times. This chain joins TRBV20-1 and TRBJ2-7; TRBD2 is a possible D gene (6 bases). This CDR3 region has 13 residues. V dropped 3 bases and J dropped 2 bases, with 11 bases sitting between them. From germline, CDR1 is DFQATT and CDR2 SNEGSKA (reference sequence). The CDR3 is CSARGTGPYEQYF. The CDR3 nucleotides read TGCAGTGCTAGGGGGACTGGCCCCTACGAGCAGTACTTC.

This clonotype has just a few counts. V and J are TRBV20-1 and TRBJ2-1; D unclear. Between the trimmed V and J ends, which lost 3 bases and 4 bases, there was a span of 16 bases. The CDR3 length is 15 residues. CDR1 DFQATT and CDR2 SNEGSKA come from the germline V gene (reference sequence). CDR3 region: CSARLQSQAYNEQFF. The CDR3 region has the DNA TGCAGTGCTAGGTTACAGAGTCAGGCTTACAATGAGCAGTTCTTC.

The rearrangement links TRBV6-5 to TRBJ2-3; 9 bases align to TRBD2. V lost 2 bases to trimming and J lost 2 bases; unmatched junction nucleotides: 5. The V gene's germline CDR1 is MNHEY and CDR2 SVGAGI. The CDR3 runs to 16 residues. The CDR3 sequence: CASSYEAGGLTDTQYF. Written as DNA, the CDR3 is TGTGCCAGCAGTTACGAAGCGGGGGGCCTCACAGATACGCAGTATTTT.

This clonotype was found a few times. The chain uses TRBV12-3 or TRBV12-4 and TRBJ2-2, with 7 bases fitting TRBD1. This CDR3 region has 16 residues. The V segment lost 5 bases and the J segment 4 bases; nucleotides outside the gene matches: 10. The DNA of the CDR3 is TGTGCCAGCAGTCCCGATGACAGGGTTGGCACCGGGGAGCTGTTTTTT. Protein: CASSPDDRVGTGELFF.

The sample holds a few counts of this clonotype. The V call is TRBV7-2, the J call TRBJ2-7, with D possibly being TRBD2 (6 bases). Germline V gives CDR1 SGHTA, CDR2 FQGNSA. The V end lost 2 bases, the J end lost 2 bases, and 16 bases lay between the germline ends. The CDR3 spans 16 residues. The CDR3 reads CASSLRTWGVTYEQYF. For the CDR3, the DNA is TGTGCCAGCAGCTTACGCACTTGGGGGGTCACCTACGAGCAGTACTTC.

The genes are TRBV18 and TRBJ2-1; weak D call: TRBD2 (5 bases). The germline gives CDR1 KGHSH, CDR2 LQKENI. The V and J ends lost 4 bases and 6 bases respectively, with 13 bases between them. The CDR3 totals 14 residues. The CDR3 protein is CASSLSLDSNEQFF. The CDR3 region has the DNA TGTGCCAGCTCACTTTCCCTGGACTCCAATGAGCAGTTCTTC.

This chain links TRBV6-2 or TRBV6-3 with TRBJ2-1; TRBD2 matches 13 bases. CDR3 length equals 15 residues. Germline loops: CDR1 MNHEY, CDR2 SVGEGT. J lost 7 bases, V lost 7 bases, and 7 bases had no gene match. In DNA form, the CDR3 reads TGTGCCAGCACCGAACGGACTAGCGGGAGAAATGAGCAGTTCTTC. This codes for CASTERTSGRNEQFF.

The chain employs TRBV18 and TRBJ2-3; the D gene could be TRBD1 or TRBD2 (5 bases each). The CDR3 is made up of 13 amino acids. Trimming removed 10 bases from V and 0 bases from J, with 11 bases in between. In germline, CDR1 is KGHSH, CDR2 LQKENI. DNA of the CDR3: TGTGCCATCAGGGCGGGCAGCACAGATACGCAGTATTTT. Encoded protein: CAIRAGSTDTQYF.

The chain employs TRBV29-1 and TRBJ2-2; 9 bases are shared with TRBD1. The CDR3 sequence is 16 residues long. V gave up 6 bases and J gave up 1 base; unmatched junction bases: 9. Germline V gives CDR1 SQVTM, CDR2 ANQGSEA. In DNA form, the CDR3 reads TGCAGCGTGGATGGCTCGGGACAGGGGAACACCGGGGAGCTGTTTTTT. This encodes CSVDGSGQGNTGELFF.

This clonotype was found a few times. The gene calls are TRBV10-3 and TRBJ1-2, with 7 bases matching TRBD1. Unmatched junction bases numbered 16, after V lost 8 bases and J lost 4 bases. The CDR3 has 16 amino acids. Germline V gene data show CDR1 as ENHRY and CDR2 as SYGVKD. CDR3 protein: CAIGSQGGKATYGYTF. The CDR3 nucleotides are TGTGCCATCGGCTCCCAGGGGGGCAAGGCGACCTATGGCTACACCTTC.

The chain combines TRBV29-1 with TRBJ2-3; 12 bases fit TRBD1. The CDR3 runs 16 residues. Trimming at V came to 3 bases and at J to 4 bases, leaving 8 bases not matched to a gene. Germline V lookup: CDR1 SQVTM, CDR2 ANQGSEA. The CDR3 nucleotides are TGCAGCGTTGAGTATCGGGACAGGGGGCCGGCAGATACGCAGTATTTT. This gives the protein CSVEYRDRGPADTQYF.

This clonotype showed up just a few times. V usage is TRBV15 and J usage is TRBJ2-5; unclear D gene. The germline CDR1 and CDR2 sequences are LNHNV and YYDKDF (reference sequence). The V and J ends lost 1 base and 5 bases respectively, with 5 bases between them. This CDR3 has 12 amino acids. The CDR3 spells CATSRVPETQYF. The DNA of the CDR3 is TGTGCCACCAGCAGAGTCCCGGAGACCCAGTACTTC. Supplemented by reference TRBV15 and TRBJ2-5, the full variable domain reads DAMVIQNPRYQVTQFGKPVTLSCSQTLNHNVMYWYQQKSSQAPKLLFHYYDKDFNNEADTPDNFQSRRPNTSFCFLDIRSPGLGDTAMYLCATSRVPETQYFGPGTRLLVL.

The sample holds a few counts of this clonotype. The chain employs TRBV11-2 and TRBJ1-4; 7 bases match TRBD1. This CDR3 is 16 amino acids long. Germline-derived CDR1 and CDR2 are SGHAT and FQNNGV. V lost 4 bases to trimming and J lost 3 bases; unmatched junction nucleotides: 8. The CDR3 sequence is CASSYSLDRPNEKLFF. CDR3 in DNA: TGTGCCAGCAGCTACTCCCTGGACAGGCCTAATGAAAAACTGTTTTTT. Together with reference TRBV11-2 and TRBJ1-4, the CDR3 gives the full variable domain: EAGVAQSPRYKIIEKRQSVAFWCNPISGHATLYWYQQILGQGPKLLIQFQNNGVVDDSQLPKDRFSAERLKGVDSTLKIQPAKLEDSAVYLCASSYSLDRPNEKLFFGSGTQLSVL.

V usage is TRBV20-1 and J usage is TRBJ1-5; D call uncertain. The germline gives CDR1 DFQATT, CDR2 SNEGSKA (reference sequence). V dropped 3 bases and J dropped 5 bases, with 14 bases sitting between them. The CDR3 sequence is 14 residues long. CDR3 residues: CSASSGYGDQPQHF. DNA for the CDR3: TGCAGTGCTAGTAGTGGGTATGGGGATCAGCCCCAGCATTTT.